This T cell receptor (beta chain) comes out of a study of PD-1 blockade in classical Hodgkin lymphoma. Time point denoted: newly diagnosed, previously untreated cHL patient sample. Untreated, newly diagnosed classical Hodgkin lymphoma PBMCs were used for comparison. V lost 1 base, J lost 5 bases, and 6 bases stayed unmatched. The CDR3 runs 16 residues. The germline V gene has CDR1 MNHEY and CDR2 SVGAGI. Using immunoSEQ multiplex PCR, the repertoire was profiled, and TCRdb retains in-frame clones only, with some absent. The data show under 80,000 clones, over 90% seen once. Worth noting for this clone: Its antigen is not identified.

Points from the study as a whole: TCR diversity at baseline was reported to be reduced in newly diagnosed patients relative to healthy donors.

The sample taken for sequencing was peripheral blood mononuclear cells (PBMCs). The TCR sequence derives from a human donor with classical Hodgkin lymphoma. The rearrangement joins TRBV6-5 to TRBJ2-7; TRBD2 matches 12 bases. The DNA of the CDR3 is TGTGCCAGCAGTTACTTCCGGACTAGCGGGGTCCACGAGCAGTACTTC. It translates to CASSYFRTSGVHEQYF.